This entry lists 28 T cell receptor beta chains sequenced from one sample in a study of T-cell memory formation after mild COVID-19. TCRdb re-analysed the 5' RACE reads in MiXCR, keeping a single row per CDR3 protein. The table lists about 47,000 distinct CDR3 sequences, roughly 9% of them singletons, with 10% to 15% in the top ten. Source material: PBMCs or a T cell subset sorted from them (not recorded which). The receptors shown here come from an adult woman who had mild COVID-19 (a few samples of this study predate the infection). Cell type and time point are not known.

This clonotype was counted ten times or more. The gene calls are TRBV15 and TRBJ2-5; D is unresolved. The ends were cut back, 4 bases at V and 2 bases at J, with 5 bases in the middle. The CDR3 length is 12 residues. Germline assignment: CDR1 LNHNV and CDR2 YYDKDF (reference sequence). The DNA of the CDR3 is TGTGCCACCAGCACAGTTCAAGAGACCCAGTACTTC. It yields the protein CATSTVQETQYF. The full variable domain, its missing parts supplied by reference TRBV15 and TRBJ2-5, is DAMVIQNPRYQVTQFGKPVTLSCSQTLNHNVMYWYQQKSSQAPKLLFHYYDKDFNNEADTPDNFQSRRPNTSFCFLDIRSPGLGDTAMYLCATSTVQETQYFGPGTRLLVL.

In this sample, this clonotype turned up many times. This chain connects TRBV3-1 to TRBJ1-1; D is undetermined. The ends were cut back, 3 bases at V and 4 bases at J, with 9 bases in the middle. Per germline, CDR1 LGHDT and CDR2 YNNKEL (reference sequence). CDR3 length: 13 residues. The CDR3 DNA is TGTGCCAGCAGCCAGGACCAGTTCACTGAAGCTTTCTTT. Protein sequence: CASSQDQFTEAFF.

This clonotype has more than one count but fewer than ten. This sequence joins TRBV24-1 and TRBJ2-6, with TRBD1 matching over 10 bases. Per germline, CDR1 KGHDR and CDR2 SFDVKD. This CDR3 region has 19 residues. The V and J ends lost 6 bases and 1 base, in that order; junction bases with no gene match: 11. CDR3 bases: TGTGCCACCAGTCCTGATCCGGGACAGGGGAAATCTGGGGCCAACGTCCTGACTTTC. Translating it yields CATSPDPGQGKSGANVLTF.

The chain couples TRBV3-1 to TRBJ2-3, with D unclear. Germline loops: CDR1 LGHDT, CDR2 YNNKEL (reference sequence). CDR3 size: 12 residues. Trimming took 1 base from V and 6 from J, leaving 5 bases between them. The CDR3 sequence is CASSQVRDTQYF. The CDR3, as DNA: TGTGCCAGCAGCCAAGTTCGGGATACGCAGTATTTT.

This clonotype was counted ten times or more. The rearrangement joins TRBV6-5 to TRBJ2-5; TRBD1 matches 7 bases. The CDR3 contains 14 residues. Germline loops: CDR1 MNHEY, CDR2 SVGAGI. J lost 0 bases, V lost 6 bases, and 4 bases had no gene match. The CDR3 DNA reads TGTGCCAGCAGGACACAGGGGAACCAAGAGACCCAGTACTTC. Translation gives CASRTQGNQETQYF.

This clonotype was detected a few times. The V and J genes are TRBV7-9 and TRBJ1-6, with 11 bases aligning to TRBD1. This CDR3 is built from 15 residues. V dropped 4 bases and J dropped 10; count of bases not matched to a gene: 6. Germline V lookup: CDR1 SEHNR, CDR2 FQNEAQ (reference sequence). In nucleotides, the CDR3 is TGTGCCAGCAGCTCTCCGGGACAGGGGGTCTCACCCCTCCACTTT. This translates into CASSSPGQGVSPLHF.

The CDR3 region has the DNA TGTGCCAGCAGCGTCACGAAAGAGACCCAGTACTTC. Translation gives CASSVTKETQYF. This chain connects TRBV3-1 to TRBJ2-5; no clear D. The germline V gene has CDR1 LGHDT and CDR2 YNNKEL (reference sequence). The V and J ends lost 5 bases and 3 bases respectively, with 7 bases between them. The CDR3 totals 12 residues.

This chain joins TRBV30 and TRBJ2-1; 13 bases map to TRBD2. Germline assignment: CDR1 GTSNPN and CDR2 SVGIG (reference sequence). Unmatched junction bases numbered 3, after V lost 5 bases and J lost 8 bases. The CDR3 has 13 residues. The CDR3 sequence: CAWAGLAGDEQFF. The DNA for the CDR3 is TGTGCCTGGGCCGGACTAGCGGGAGATGAGCAGTTCTTC.

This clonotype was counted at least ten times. CDR3 sequence: CASSYLADSYNEQFF. CDR3 in DNA: TGTGCCAGCAGTTACCTAGCGGACTCCTACAATGAGCAGTTCTTC. The rearrangement uses TRBV6-5 and TRBJ2-1; 7 positions match TRBD2. CDR3 length equals 15 residues. V lost 2 bases, J lost 0 bases, and 1 base stayed unmatched. CDR1 is MNHEY and CDR2 is SVGAGI in the germline V gene.

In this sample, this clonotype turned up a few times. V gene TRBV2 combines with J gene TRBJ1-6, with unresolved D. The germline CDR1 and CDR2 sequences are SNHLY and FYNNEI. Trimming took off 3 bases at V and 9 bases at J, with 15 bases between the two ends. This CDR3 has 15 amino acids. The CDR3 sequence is CASSEDGNVVSPLHF. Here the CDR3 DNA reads TGTGCCAGCAGTGAGGACGGTAATGTCGTTTCACCCCTCCACTTT. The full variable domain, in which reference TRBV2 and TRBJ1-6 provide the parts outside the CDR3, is EPEVTQTPSHQVTQMGQEVILRCVPISNHLYFYWYRQILGQKVEFLVSFYNNEISEKSEIFDDQFSVERPDGSNFTLKIRSTKLEDSAMYFCASSEDGNVVSPLHFGNGTRLTVT.

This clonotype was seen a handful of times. In DNA form, the CDR3 reads TGTGCCAGCAGCAACGGGTACACAGATACGCAGTATTTT. Residues: CASSNGYTDTQYF. J is TRBJ2-3 and V is TRBV11-3; D uncertain. V dropped 5 bases and J dropped 2 bases, with 8 bases sitting between them. Germline loops: CDR1 SGHNT, CDR2 YENEEA. The CDR3 spans 13 residues.

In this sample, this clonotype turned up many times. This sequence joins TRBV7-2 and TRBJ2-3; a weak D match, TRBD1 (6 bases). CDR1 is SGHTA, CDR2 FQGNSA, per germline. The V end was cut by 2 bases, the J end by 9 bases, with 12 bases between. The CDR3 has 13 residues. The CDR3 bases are TGTGCCAGCAGCTTAAGTGGACAGACAACGCAGTATTTT. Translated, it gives CASSLSGQTTQYF.

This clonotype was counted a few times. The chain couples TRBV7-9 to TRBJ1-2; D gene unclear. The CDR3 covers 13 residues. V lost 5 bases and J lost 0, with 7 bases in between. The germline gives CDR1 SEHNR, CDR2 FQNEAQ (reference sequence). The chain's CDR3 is CASSQDTNYGYTF. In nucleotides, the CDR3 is TGTGCCAGCAGCCAAGACACTAACTATGGCTACACCTTC.

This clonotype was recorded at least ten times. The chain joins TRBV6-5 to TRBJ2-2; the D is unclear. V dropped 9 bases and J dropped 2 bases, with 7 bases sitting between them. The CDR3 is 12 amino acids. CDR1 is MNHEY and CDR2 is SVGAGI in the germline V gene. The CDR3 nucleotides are TGTGCCAGTGCGCTAAACACCGGGGAGCTGTTTTTT. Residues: CASALNTGELFF.

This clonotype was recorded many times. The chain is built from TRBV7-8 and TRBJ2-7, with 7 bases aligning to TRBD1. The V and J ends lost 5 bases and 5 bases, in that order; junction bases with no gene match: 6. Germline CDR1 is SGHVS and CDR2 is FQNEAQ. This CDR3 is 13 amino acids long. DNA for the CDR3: TGTGCCAGCAGCCCCGGGACAGCCGACGAGCAGTACTTC. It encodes CASSPGTADEQYF.

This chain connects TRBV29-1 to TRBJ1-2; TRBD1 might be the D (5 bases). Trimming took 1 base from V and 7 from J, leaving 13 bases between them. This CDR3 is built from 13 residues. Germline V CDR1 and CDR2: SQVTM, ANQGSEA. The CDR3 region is CSVEGFRGAGYTF. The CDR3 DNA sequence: TGCAGCGTTGAAGGCTTCCGAGGGGCTGGCTACACCTTC.

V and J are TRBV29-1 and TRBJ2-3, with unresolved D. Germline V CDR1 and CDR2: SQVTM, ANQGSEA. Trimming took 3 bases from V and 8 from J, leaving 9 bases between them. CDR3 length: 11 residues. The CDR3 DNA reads TGCAGCGTTGACTCAGGCGGTACGCAGTATTTT. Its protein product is CSVDSGGTQYF.

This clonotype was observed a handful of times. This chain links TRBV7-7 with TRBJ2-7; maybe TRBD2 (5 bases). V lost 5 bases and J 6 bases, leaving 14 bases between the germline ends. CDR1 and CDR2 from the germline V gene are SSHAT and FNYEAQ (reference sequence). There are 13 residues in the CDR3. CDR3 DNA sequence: TGTGCCAGCAGCGCGAAGACGGGATCCGAGCAGTACTTC. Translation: CASSAKTGSEQYF. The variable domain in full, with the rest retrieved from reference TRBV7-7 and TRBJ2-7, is GAGVSQSPRYKVTKRGQDVTLRCDPISSHATLYWYQQALGQGPEFLTYFNYEAQPDKSGLPSDRFSAERPEGSISTLTIQRTEQRDSAMYRCASSAKTGSEQYFGPGTRLTVT.

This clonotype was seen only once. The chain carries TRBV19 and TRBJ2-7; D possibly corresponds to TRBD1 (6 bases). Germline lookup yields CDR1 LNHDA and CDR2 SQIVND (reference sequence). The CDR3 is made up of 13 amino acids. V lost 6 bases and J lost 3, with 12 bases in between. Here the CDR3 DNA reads TGTGCCAGTAGCACGGCCAGGGGCTACGAGCAGTACTTC. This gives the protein CASSTARGYEQYF.

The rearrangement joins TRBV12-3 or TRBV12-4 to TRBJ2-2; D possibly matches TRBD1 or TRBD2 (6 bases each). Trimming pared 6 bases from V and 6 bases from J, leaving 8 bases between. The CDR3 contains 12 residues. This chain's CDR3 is CASRRGAGELFF. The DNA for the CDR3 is TGTGCCAGCAGGAGGGGGGCCGGGGAGCTGTTTTTT.

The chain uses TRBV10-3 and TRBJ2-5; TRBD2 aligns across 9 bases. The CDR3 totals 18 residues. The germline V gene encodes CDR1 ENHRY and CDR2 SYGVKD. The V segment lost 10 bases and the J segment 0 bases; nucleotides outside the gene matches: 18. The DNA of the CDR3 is TGTGCCACCTCACCGGGAGTAGCGGGAGATAAGTACCAAGAGACCCAGTACTTC. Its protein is CATSPGVAGDKYQETQYF.

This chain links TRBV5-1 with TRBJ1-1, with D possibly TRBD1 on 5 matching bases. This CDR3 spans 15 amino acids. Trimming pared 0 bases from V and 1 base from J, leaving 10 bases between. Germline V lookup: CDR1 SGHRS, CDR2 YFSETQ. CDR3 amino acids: CASSLEGRWNTEAFF. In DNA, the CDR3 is TGCGCCAGCAGCTTGGAGGGACGTTGGAACACTGAAGCTTTCTTT.

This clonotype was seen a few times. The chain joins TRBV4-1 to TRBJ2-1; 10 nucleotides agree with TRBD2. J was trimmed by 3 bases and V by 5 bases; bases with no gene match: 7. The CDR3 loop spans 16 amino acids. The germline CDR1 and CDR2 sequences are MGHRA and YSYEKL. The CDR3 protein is CASSRDGLADYNEQFF. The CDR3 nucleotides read TGCGCCAGCAGCAGAGATGGACTAGCGGACTACAATGAGCAGTTCTTC.

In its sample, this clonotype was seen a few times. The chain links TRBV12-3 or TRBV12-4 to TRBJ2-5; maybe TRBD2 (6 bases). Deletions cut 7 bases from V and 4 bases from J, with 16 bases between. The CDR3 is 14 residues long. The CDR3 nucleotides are TGTGCCAGCATCTTAGGAGGGAGCAGAGAGACCCAGTACTTC. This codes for CASILGGSRETQYF.

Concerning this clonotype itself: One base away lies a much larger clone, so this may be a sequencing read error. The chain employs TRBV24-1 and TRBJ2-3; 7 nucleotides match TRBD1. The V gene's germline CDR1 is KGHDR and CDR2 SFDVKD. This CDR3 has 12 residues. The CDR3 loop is CATSVVGGTHYF. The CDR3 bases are TGTGCCACCAGTGTAGTAGGGGGCACGCATTATTTT.

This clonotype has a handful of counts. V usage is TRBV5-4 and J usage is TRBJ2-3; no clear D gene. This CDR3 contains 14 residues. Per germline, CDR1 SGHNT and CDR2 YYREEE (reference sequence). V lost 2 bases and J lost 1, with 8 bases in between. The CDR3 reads CASSLSSGTDTQYF. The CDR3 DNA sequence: TGTGCCAGCAGCTTATCCTCCGGCACAGATACGCAGTATTTT.

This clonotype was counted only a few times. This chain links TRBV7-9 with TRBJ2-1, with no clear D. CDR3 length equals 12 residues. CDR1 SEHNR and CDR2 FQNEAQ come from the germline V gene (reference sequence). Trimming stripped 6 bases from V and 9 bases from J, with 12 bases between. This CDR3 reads CASSSLGGEQFF. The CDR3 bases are TGTGCCAGCAGTTCTTTGGGTGGTGAGCAGTTCTTC.

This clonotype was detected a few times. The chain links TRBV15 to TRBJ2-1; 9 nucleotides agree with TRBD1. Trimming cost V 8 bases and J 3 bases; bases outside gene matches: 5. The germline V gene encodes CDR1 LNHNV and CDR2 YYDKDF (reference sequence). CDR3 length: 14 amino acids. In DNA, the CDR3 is TGTGCCACCTCCAGACAGGGGGACTACAATGAGCAGTTCTTC. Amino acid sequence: CATSRQGDYNEQFF. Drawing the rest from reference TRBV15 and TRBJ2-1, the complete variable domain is DAMVIQNPRYQVTQFGKPVTLSCSQTLNHNVMYWYQQKSSQAPKLLFHYYDKDFNNEADTPDNFQSRRPNTSFCFLDIRSPGLGDTAMYLCATSRQGDYNEQFFGPGTRLTVL.